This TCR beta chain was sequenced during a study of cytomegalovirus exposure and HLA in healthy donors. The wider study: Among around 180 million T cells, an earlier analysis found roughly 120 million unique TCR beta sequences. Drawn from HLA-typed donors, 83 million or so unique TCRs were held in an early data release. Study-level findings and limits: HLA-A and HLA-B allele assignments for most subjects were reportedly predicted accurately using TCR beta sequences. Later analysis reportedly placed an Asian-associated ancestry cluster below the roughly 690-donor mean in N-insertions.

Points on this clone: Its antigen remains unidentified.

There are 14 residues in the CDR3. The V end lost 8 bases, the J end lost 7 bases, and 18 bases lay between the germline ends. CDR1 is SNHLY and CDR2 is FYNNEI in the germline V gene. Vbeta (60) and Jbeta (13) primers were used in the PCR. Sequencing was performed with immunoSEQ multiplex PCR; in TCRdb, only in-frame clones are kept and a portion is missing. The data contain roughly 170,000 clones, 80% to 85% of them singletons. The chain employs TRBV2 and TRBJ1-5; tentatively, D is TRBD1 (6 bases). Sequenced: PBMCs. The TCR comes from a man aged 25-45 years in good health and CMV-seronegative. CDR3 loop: CASGRGDWAQPQHF. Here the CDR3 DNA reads TGTGCCAGCGGGAGGGGGGACTGGGCACAGCCCCAGCATTTT.